This entry lists 27 T cell receptor beta chains sequenced from one sample in a study of lung T cells in sarcoidosis with Löfgren's syndrome. TCRdb re-called the reads through MiXCR, storing one row per CDR3 protein. Here the sample spans 15,000 to 25,000 distinct CDR3 sequences, 21% being singletons. Sequencing was performed on CD4+ T cells from bronchoalveolar lavage. These receptors all stem from a human donor with sarcoidosis (Löfgren's syndrome or another form), or a control subject (not recorded which).

This clonotype is medium-sized within its sample. The V and J genes are TRBV28 and TRBJ2-5; D gene ambiguous. The CDR3 runs 14 residues. V was cut by 2 bases and J by 0 bases, with 7 bases left in between. Germline assignment: CDR1 MDHEN and CDR2 SYDVKM. CDR3 region: CASSLLRNQETQYF. The CDR3 bases are TGTGCCAGCAGTTTACTGAGGAACCAAGAGACCCAGTACTTC.

This clonotype ranks as medium-sized. This sequence joins TRBV28 and TRBJ1-1; 8 positions agree with TRBD1. This CDR3 has 17 amino acids. CDR1 is MDHEN and CDR2 is SYDVKM in the germline V gene. The J segment lost 5 bases and the V segment lost 6 bases, leaving 17 bases of the junction unmatched. In nucleotides, the CDR3 is TGTGCCAGCAGGACGACAGGGGCTACGAGTTTGTCTACTGAAGCTTTCTTT. The encoded protein is CASRTTGATSLSTEAFF. Drawing the rest from reference TRBV28 and TRBJ1-1, the complete variable domain is DVKVTQSSRYLVKRTGEKVFLECVQDMDHENMFWYRQDPGLGLRLIYFSYDVKMKEKGDIPEGYSVSREKKERFSLILESASTNQTSMYLCASRTTGATSLSTEAFFGQGTRLTVV.

The chain is built from TRBV7-9 and TRBJ2-1; 9 positions agree with TRBD2. V trimming: 5 bases; J trimming: 0 bases; junction bases outside the gene matches: 8. The CDR3 has 17 residues. Germline CDR1 SEHNR, CDR2 FQNEAQ (reference sequence). This CDR3 reads CASSPRTSAHSYNEQFF. DNA for the CDR3: TGTGCCAGCAGCCCGCGGACTAGCGCACACTCCTACAATGAGCAGTTCTTC.

There are many counts of this clonotype. The chain links TRBV20-1 to TRBJ2-3; 9 nucleotides line up with TRBD2. The CDR3 consists of 16 residues. Germline CDR1 reads DFQATT; CDR2 reads SNEGSKA (reference sequence). V shed 1 base, J shed 6 bases, and the junction held 11 bases outside the gene matches. The CDR3 protein is CSARAGSGRPPDTQYF. The CDR3 DNA sequence: TGCAGTGCTAGAGCAGGAAGCGGGAGGCCCCCCGATACGCAGTATTTT.

This chain links TRBV20-1 with TRBJ1-2; TRBD1 matches at 10 bases. This CDR3 region has 15 residues. Losses at the gene ends were 0 bases for V and 8 bases for J; bases not matched to a gene: 9. The germline V gene has CDR1 DFQATT and CDR2 SNEGSKA (reference sequence). The CDR3 spells CSARDPGGQGVGYTF. The CDR3 coding sequence is TGCAGTGCTAGAGATCCGGGTGGACAGGGGGTCGGCTACACCTTC.

This clonotype appeared many times. V usage is TRBV28 and J usage is TRBJ2-1, with D unresolved. Trimming cost V 7 bases and J 2 bases, with 6 bases left between them. Per germline, CDR1 MDHEN and CDR2 SYDVKM. The CDR3 has 12 residues. The CDR3 here is CASNWAYNEQFF. Written as DNA, the CDR3 is TGTGCCAGCAATTGGGCCTACAATGAGCAGTTCTTC.

On this clonotype: A much more abundant neighbour one base away suggests this may be a read error. The chain uses TRBV28 and TRBJ2-7; 12 bases match TRBD2. This CDR3 is 15 amino acids long. Germline V lookup: CDR1 MDHEN, CDR2 SYDVKM. CDR3 protein: CASSFGLAGSCEQYF. CDR3 bases: TGTGCCAGCAGTTTCGGACTAGCGGGGTCCTGCGAGCAGTACTTC.

This rearrangement joins TRBV29-1 to TRBJ1-1; the D gene is possibly TRBD1 (5 bases). Trimming removed 6 bases from V and 7 bases from J, with 15 bases in between. The CDR3 contains 12 residues. Germline V gives CDR1 SQVTM, CDR2 ANQGSEA. CDR3 residues: CSVLGLPGEAFF. CDR3 in DNA: TGCAGCGTCCTGGGACTACCCGGTGAAGCTTTCTTT.

In its sample, this clonotype is medium-sized. The chain employs TRBV27 and TRBJ1-3, with a possible D match to TRBD1 (5 bases). CDR3 length: 16 residues. V lost 4 bases and J lost 0, with 13 bases in between. CDR1 is MNHEY, CDR2 SMNVEV, per germline (reference sequence). The CDR3 nucleotides read TGTGCCAGCAGTTCCTTAGGGGATCCCTCTGGAAACACCATATATTTT. Translated: CASSSLGDPSGNTIYF.

As for this clonotype: A much more abundant neighbour one base away suggests this may be a read error. The chain employs TRBV7-2 and TRBJ2-3, with D possibly TRBD2 on 5 matching bases. This CDR3 contains 15 residues. With 4 bases removed from V and 1 base from J, the gap between germline ends came to 12 bases. Germline lookup yields CDR1 SGHTA and CDR2 FQGNSA. The CDR3 DNA sequence: TGTGCCAGCAGCTCGAGCGGCGTTTGCACAGATACGCAGTATTTT. Encoded protein: CASSSSGVCTDTQYF. Using reference TRBV7-2 and TRBJ2-3 for the parts outside the CDR3, the full variable domain is GAGVSQSPSNKVTEKGKDVELRCDPISGHTALYWYRQSLGQGLEFLIYFQGNSAPDKSGLPSDRFSAERTGGSVSTLTIQRTQQEDSAVYLCASSSSGVCTDTQYFGPGTRLTVL.

This sequence joins TRBV12-3 or TRBV12-4 and TRBJ2-1; 10 bases are a match to TRBD1. The CDR3 length is 15 residues. The V gene end was trimmed by 4 bases and the J gene end by 7 bases; junction bases not matched to a gene: 7. DNA for the CDR3: TGTGCCAGCAGTTCGACCGGGACAGGGGAAAATGAGCAGTTCTTC. Its protein product is CASSSTGTGENEQFF.

This clonotype was detected ten times or more. The V call is TRBV20-1, the J call TRBJ2-3; 7 bases match TRBD1. The germline V gene encodes CDR1 DFQATT and CDR2 SNEGSKA (reference sequence). The CDR3 has 13 residues. V gave up 3 bases and J gave up 3 bases; unmatched junction bases: 3. The CDR3 bases are TGCAGTGCTAGCAGGGGGTTTACAGATACGCAGTATTTT. Translating it yields CSASRGFTDTQYF.

As for this clonotype: A read error may explain this, as a much larger clone is one base away. The genes are TRBV4-3 and TRBJ2-7; 12 bases match TRBD2. This CDR3 has 20 amino acids. CDR1 is LGHNA and CDR2 is YSLEER in the germline V gene. With 2 bases clipped from V and 6 bases from J, the junction kept 20 bases outside the gene matches. Here the CDR3 reads CASSQYSLSSGRASSGEQYF. In DNA, the CDR3 is TGCGCCAGCAGCCAATACTCCTTGTCTAGCGGGAGGGCCTCGTCTGGCGAGCAGTACTTC.

On this clonotype itself: Being one base from a much bigger clone, this may be a read error. The chain links TRBV7-2 to TRBJ2-5; 10 nucleotides match TRBD1. The CDR3 loop spans 15 amino acids. Germline V lookup: CDR1 SGHTA, CDR2 FQGNSA. The CDR3 DNA reads as TGTGCCAGCAGCTTCGGGACAGGGGTCGGCGAGACCCAGCACTTC. It yields the protein CASSFGTGVGETQHF.

This clonotype is categorized as medium-sized. The V call is TRBV6-1, the J call TRBJ2-7, with 8 bases aligning to TRBD1. The CDR3 has 17 amino acids. Germline V gives CDR1 MNHNS, CDR2 SASEGT. Trimming cost V 1 base and J 2 bases; bases outside gene matches: 10. The CDR3 is CASSEDRKRQGTYEQYF. The CDR3 DNA sequence: TGTGCCAGCAGTGAAGACCGGAAGCGACAGGGGACCTACGAGCAGTACTTC.

This clonotype is labeled medium-sized (0.01 to 0.1%). The chain couples TRBV7-2 to TRBJ2-4; no definite D call. V lost 4 bases and J 2 bases, leaving 15 bases between the germline ends. Per germline, CDR1 SGHTA and CDR2 FQGNSA. This CDR3 has 16 amino acids. The CDR3 DNA reads TGTGCCAGCAGCTCCACCGCAACACTAACCAAAAACATTCAGTACTTC. It yields the protein CASSSTATLTKNIQYF.

This clonotype was observed many times. The chain recombines TRBV4-1 with TRBJ2-3; the D gene could be TRBD1 or TRBD2 (6 bases each). Germline V lookup: CDR1 MGHRA, CDR2 YSYEKL. Trimming removed 1 base from V and 4 bases from J, with 15 bases in between. This CDR3 has 16 amino acids. DNA for the CDR3: TGCGCCAGCAGCCAAGTGCCGGGGGCGCAGTCAGATACGCAGTATTTT. The encoded protein is CASSQVPGAQSDTQYF.

Notes on this clonotype: This may be a read error, as it is one base from a much larger clone. The chain employs TRBV7-3 and TRBJ2-1; D gene ambiguous. The V gene's germline CDR1 is SGHTA and CDR2 FQGTGA. V was pared by 5 bases and J by 13 bases, with 18 bases between. The CDR3 consists of 13 residues. DNA for the CDR3: TGTGCCAGCAGCGATACTTTCCTTGGCCCTCAGTTCTTC. This encodes CASSDTFLGPQFF.

This clonotype is labeled as medium-sized. The V call is TRBV4-2, the J call TRBJ2-2; perhaps D is TRBD1 or TRBD2 (5 bases each). V lost 3 bases to trimming and J lost 0 bases, with 11 bases between them. Germline V gene sequence: CDR1 LGHNA, CDR2 YNFKEQ. This CDR3 comprises 16 residues. This chain's CDR3 is CASSQVGTANTGELFF. CDR3 DNA sequence: TGTGCCAGCAGCCAGGTCGGGACGGCGAACACCGGGGAGCTGTTTTTT.

This clonotype was detected ten times or more. The chain combines TRBV7-2 with TRBJ2-1, with TRBD1 matching over 8 bases. The CDR3 has 15 amino acids. Germline-derived CDR1 and CDR2 are SGHTA and FQGNSA. J was trimmed by 4 bases and V by 3 bases; bases with no gene match: 5. CDR3 amino acids: CASSFTGGTYNEQFF. The DNA for the CDR3 is TGTGCCAGCAGCTTTACAGGGGGAACGTACAATGAGCAGTTCTTC. Variable domain in full (rest from reference TRBV7-2 and TRBJ2-1): GAGVSQSPSNKVTEKGKDVELRCDPISGHTALYWYRQSLGQGLEFLIYFQGNSAPDKSGLPSDRFSAERTGGSVSTLTIQRTQQEDSAVYLCASSFTGGTYNEQFFGPGTRLTVL.

The J gene is TRBJ1-5, the V gene TRBV30; D perhaps matches TRBD1 (6 bases). Trimming cost V 4 bases and J 4 bases, with 14 bases left between them. From germline, CDR1 is GTSNPN and CDR2 SVGIG (reference sequence). This CDR3 spans 14 amino acids. CDR3 amino acids: CAWTPGEWNQPQHF. The CDR3 nucleotides read TGTGCCTGGACCCCAGGGGAGTGGAATCAGCCCCAGCATTTT.

Comment on this clonotype: It may be a read error: a sequence one base away is much more abundant. The rearrangement links TRBV7-9 to TRBJ2-3; tentatively, D is TRBD2 (5 bases). CDR3 length: 13 amino acids. The V gene's germline CDR1 is SEHNR and CDR2 FQNEAQ (reference sequence). Trimming stripped 5 bases from V and 4 bases from J, with 10 bases between. CDR3 region: CASSPPGADTQYF. The CDR3 nucleotides are TGTGCCAGCAGCCCCCCCGGGGCAGATACGCAGTATTTT.

This clonotype was detected ten times or more. The gene calls are TRBV4-1 and TRBJ2-1; TRBD1 might be the D (5 bases). The CDR3 runs to 15 residues. CDR1 and CDR2 (germline): MGHRA, YSYEKL. V gave up 4 bases and J gave up 4 bases, with 14 bases separating them. The CDR3 reads CASSPLGLTYNEQFF. For the CDR3, the DNA is TGCGCCAGCAGCCCATTGGGGCTAACGTACAATGAGCAGTTCTTC.

Within the sample, this clonotype is medium-sized. The chain couples TRBV20-1 to TRBJ2-3; TRBD2 agrees at 16 bases. This CDR3 has 15 residues. CDR1 and CDR2 from the germline V gene are DFQATT and SNEGSKA (reference sequence). Trimming removed 6 bases from V and 3 bases from J; junction bases left unmatched: 3. Written as DNA, the CDR3 is TGCAGTGCGGGACTAGCGGGAGGGCGAACAGATACGCAGTATTTT. It codes for CSAGLAGGRTDTQYF.

This chain uses TRBV29-1 with TRBJ2-5; no reliable D call. This CDR3 spans 12 amino acids. The V end lost 5 bases, the J end lost 0 bases, and 7 bases lay between the germline ends. In germline, CDR1 is SQVTM, CDR2 ANQGSEA. The CDR3, as DNA: TGCAGCGTTCGTAGGGACCAAGAGACCCAGTACTTC. Translated, it gives CSVRRDQETQYF.

As regards this clonotype: Since a much larger clone is just one base distant, this may be a read error. The rearrangement links TRBV12-3 or TRBV12-4 to TRBJ2-2; no clear D. The CDR3 has 13 amino acids. The V end was cut by 6 bases, the J end by 3 bases, with 8 bases between. DNA for the CDR3: TGTGCCAGCAGCCTCCATGACACCGGGGAGCTGTTTTTT. This gives the protein CASSLHDTGELFF.

There are many counts of this clonotype. The chain employs TRBV19 and TRBJ2-3; 12 bases align to TRBD2. Germline CDR1 reads LNHDA; CDR2 reads SQIVND (reference sequence). The junction had 11 bases not matched to a gene; V was cut back by 10 bases and J by 6 bases. The CDR3 loop spans 15 amino acids. In DNA, the CDR3 is TGTGCCACCGAGAGGACTAGCGGGGCCGTCGATACGCAGTATTTT. Protein sequence: CATERTSGAVDTQYF. Using reference TRBV19 and TRBJ2-3 for the parts outside the CDR3, the full variable domain is DGGITQSPKYLFRKEGQNVTLSCEQNLNHDAMYWYRQDPGQGLRLIYYSQIVNDFQKGDIAEGYSVSREKKESFPLTVTSAQKNPTAFYLCATERTSGAVDTQYFGPGTRLTVL.